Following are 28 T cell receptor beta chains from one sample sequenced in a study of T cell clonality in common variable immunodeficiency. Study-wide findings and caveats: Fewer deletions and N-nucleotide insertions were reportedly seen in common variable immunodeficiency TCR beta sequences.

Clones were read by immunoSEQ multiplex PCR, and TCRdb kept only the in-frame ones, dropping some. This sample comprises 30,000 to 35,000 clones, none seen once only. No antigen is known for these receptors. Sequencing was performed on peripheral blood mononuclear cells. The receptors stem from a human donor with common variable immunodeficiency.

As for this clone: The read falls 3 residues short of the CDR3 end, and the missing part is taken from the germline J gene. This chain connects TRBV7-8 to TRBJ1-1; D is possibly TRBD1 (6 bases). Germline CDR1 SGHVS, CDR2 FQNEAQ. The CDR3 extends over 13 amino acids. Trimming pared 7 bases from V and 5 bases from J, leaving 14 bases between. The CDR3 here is CASNIQGGTEAFF. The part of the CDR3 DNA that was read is TGTGCCAGCAACATACAGGGAGGAACTGAA.

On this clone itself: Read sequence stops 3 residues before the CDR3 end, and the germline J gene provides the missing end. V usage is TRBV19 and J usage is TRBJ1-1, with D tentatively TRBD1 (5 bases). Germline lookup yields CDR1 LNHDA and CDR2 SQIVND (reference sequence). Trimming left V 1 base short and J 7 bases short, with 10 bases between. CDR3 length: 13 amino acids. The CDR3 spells CASSIARAFEAFF. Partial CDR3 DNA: TGTGCCAGTAGTATAGCCAGGGCTTTTGAA.

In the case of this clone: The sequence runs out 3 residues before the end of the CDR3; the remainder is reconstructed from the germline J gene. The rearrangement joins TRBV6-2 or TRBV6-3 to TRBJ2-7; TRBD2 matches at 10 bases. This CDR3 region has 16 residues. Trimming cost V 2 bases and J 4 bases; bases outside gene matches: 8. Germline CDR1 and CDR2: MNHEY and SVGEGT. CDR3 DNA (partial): TGTGCCAGCAGTTACAATCTAGCGGGAGCGCGATACGAG. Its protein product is CASSYNLAGARYE. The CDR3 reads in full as CASSYNLAGARYEQYF.

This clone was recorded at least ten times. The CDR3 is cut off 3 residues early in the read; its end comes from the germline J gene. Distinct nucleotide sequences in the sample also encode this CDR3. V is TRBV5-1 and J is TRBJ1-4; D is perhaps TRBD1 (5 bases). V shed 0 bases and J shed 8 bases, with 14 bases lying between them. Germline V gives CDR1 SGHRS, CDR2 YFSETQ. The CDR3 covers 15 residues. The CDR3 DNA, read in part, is TGCGCCAGCAGCTTGGGTCCTGGGGCGGGGGAAAAA. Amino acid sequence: CASSLGPGAGEK. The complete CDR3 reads CASSLGPGAGEKLFF.

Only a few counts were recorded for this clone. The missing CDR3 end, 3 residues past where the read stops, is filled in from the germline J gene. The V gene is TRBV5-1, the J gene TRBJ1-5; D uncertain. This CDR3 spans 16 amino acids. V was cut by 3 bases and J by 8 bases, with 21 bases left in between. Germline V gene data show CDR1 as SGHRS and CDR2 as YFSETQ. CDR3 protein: CASSSQPRLTGEPQHF. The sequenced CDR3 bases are TGCGCCAGCAGCTCACAACCCCGGCTTACCGGGGAGCCC.

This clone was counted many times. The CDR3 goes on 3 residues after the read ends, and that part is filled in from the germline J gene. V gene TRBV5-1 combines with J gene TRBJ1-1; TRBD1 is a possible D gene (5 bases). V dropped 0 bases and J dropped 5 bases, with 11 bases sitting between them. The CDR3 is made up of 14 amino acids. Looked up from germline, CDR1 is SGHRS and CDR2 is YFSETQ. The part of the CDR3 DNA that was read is TGCGCCAGCAGCTTGGGGCAGGGTTGGACTGAA. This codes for CASSLGQGWTE. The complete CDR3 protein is CASSLGQGWTEAFF.

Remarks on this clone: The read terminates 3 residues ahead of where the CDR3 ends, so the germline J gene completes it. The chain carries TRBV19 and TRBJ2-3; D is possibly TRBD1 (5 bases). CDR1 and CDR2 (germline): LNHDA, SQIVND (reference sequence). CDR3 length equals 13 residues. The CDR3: CASSIDRRESQYF. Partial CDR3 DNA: TGTGCCAGTAGTATAGATCGCAGGGAATCG.

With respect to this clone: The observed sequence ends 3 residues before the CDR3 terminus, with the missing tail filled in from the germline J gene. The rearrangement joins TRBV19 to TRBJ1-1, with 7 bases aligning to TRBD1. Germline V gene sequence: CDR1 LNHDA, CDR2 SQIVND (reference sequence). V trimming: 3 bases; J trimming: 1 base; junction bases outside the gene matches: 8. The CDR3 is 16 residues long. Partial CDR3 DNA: TGTGCCAGTAGTATGTGGACAGGAGGGAGGAACACTGAA. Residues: CASSMWTGGRNTE. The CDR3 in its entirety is CASSMWTGGRNTEAFF.

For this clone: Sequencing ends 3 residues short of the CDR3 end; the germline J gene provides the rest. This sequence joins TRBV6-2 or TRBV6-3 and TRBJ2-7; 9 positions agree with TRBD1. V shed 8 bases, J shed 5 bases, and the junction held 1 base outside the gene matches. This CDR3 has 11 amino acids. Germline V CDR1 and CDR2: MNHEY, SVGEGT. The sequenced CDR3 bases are TGTGCCAGCCGGGACAGGGACGAG. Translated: CASRDRDE. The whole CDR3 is CASRDRDEQYF.

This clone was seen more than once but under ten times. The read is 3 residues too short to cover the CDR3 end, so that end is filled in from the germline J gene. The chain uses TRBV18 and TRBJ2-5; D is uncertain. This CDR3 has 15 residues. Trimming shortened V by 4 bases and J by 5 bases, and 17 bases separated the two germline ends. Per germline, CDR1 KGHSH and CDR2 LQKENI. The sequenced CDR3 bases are TGTGCCAGCTCACGACTGCTTTCCACTCGGGAGACC. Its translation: CASSRLLSTRET. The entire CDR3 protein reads CASSRLLSTRETQYF.

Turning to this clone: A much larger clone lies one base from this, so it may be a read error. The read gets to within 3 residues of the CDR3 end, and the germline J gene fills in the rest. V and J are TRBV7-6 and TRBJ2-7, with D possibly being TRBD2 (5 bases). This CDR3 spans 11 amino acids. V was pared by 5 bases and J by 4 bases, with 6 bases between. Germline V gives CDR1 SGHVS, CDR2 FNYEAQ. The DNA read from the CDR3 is TGTGCCAGCAGCCCGGGGTACGAG. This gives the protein CASSPGYE. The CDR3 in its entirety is CASSPGYEQYF.

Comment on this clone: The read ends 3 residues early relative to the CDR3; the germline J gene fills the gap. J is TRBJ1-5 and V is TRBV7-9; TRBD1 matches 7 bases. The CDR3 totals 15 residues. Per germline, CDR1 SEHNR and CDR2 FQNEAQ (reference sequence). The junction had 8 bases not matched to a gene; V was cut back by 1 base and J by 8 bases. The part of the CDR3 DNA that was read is TGTGCCAGCAGCTTAGGGACAGGATTTGTGGAGCCC. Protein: CASSLGTGFVEP. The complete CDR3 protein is CASSLGTGFVEPQHF.

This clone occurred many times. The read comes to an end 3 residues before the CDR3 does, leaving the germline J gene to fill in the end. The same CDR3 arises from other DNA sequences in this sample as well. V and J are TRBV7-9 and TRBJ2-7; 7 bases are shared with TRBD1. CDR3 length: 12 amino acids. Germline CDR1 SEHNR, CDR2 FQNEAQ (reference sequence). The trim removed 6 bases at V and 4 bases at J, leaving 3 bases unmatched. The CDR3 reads CASSLQGYEQYF. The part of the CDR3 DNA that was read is TGTGCCAGCAGTCTACAGGGGTACGAG.

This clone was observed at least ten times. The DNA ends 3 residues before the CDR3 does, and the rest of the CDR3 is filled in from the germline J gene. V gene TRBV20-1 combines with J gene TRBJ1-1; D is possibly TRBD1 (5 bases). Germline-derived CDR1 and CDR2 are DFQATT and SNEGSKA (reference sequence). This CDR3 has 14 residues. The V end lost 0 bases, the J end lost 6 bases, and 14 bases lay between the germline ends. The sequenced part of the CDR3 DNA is TGCAGTGCTAGAGAGTTGGGGGGACGCGCTGAA. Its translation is CSARELGGRAE. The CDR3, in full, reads CSARELGGRAEAFF.

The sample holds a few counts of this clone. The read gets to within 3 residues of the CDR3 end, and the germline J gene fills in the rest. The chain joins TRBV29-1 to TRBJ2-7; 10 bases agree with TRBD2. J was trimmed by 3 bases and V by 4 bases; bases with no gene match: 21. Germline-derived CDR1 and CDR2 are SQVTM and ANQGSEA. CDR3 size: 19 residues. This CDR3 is CSVVSKRAGGPPVGYEQYF. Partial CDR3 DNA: TGCAGCGTTGTCTCCAAAAGAGCGGGAGGGCCGCCGGTAGGCTACGAG.

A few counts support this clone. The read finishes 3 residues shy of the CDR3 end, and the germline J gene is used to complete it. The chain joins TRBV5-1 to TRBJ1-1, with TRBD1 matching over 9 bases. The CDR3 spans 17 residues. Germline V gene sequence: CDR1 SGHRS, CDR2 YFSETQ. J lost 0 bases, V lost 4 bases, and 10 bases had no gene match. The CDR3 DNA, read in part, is TGCGCCAGCAGCCGGGGACAGGGAGGAAATCTGAACACTGAA. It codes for CASSRGQGGNLNTE. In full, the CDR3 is CASSRGQGGNLNTEAFF.

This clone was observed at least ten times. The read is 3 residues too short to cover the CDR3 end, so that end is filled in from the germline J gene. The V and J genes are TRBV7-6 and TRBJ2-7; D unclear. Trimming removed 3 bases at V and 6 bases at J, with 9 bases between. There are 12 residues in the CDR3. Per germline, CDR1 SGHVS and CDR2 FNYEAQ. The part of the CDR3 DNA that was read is TGTGCCAGCAGCTTCCCACAGAGCGAG. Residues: CASSFPQSE. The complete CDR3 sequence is CASSFPQSEQYF.

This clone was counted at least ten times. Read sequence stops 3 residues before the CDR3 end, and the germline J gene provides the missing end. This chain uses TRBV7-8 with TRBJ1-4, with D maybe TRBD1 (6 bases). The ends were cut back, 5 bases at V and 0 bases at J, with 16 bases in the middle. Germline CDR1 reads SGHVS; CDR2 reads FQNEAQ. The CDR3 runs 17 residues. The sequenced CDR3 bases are TGTGCCAGCAGCACTCGGACAGTCTGGGCAACTAATGAAAAA. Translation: CASSTRTVWATNEK. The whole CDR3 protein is CASSTRTVWATNEKLFF.

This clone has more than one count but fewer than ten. The sequenced CDR3 bases are TGTGCCAGCAGCCTAAGAGGGGGGGGAGAGACC. It encodes CASSLRGGGET. The whole CDR3 sequence reads CASSLRGGGETQYF. The chain is built from TRBV2 and TRBJ2-5, with D perhaps TRBD2 (7 bases). The read terminates 3 residues before the CDR3 end, so the remaining end is supplied by the germline J gene. This CDR3 is built from 14 residues. Per germline, CDR1 SNHLY and CDR2 FYNNEI. The V end was cut by 6 bases, the J end by 4 bases, with 15 bases between.

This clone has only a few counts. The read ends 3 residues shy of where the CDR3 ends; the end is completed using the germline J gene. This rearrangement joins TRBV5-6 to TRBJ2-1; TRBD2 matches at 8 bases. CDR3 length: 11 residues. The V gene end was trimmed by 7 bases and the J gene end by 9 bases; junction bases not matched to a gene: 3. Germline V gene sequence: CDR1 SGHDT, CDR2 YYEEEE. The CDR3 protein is CASGGLAEQFF. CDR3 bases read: TGTGCCAGCGGCGGACTAGCTGAG.

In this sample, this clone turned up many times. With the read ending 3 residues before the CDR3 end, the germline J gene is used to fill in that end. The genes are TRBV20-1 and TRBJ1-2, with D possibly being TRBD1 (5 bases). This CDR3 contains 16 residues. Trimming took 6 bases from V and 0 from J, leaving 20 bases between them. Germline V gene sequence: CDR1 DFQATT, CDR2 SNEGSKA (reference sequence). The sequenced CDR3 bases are TGCAGTGCGCCGGACACAAAGAAGGTCCCTAACTATGGC. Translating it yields CSAPDTKKVPNYG. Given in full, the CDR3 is CSAPDTKKVPNYGYTF.

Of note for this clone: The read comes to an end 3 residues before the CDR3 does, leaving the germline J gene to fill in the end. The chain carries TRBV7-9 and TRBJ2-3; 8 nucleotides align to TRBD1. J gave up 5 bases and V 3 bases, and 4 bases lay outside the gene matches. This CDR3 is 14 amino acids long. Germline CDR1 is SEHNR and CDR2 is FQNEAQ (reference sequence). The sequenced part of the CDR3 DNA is TGTGCCAGCAGCTTCCAGGGGGCAAAAGATACG. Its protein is CASSFQGAKDT. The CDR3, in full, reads CASSFQGAKDTQYF. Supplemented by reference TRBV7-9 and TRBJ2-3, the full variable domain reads DTGVSQNPRHKITKRGQNVTFRCDPISEHNRLYWYRQTLGQGPEFLTYFQNEAQLEKSRLLSDRFSAERPKGSFSTLEIQRTEQGDSAMYLCASSFQGAKDTQYFGPGTRLTVL.

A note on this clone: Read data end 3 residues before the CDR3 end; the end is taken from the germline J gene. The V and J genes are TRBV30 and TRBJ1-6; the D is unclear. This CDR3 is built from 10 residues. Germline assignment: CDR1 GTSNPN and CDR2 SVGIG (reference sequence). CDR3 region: CAWSDYSLHF. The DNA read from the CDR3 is TGTGCCTGGAGTGATTACTCC.

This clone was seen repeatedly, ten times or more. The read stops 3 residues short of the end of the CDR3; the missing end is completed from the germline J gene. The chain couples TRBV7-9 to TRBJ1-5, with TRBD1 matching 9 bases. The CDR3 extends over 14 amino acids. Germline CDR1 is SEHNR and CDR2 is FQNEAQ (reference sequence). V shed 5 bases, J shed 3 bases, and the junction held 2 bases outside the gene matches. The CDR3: CASSTGGNNQPQHF. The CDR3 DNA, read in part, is TGTGCCAGCAGCACAGGGGGCAACAATCAGCCC.

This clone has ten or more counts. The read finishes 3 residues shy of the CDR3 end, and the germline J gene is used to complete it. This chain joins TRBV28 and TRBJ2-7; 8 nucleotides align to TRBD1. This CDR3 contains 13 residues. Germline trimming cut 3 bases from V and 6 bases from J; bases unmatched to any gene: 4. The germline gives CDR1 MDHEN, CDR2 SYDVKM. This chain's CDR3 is CASSFFDRGEQYF. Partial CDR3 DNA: TGTGCCAGCAGTTTCTTTGACAGGGGCGAG. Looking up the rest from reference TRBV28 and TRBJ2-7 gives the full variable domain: DVKVTQSSRYLVKRTGEKVFLECVQDMDHENMFWYRQDPGLGLRLIYFSYDVKMKEKGDIPEGYSVSREKKERFSLILESASTNQTSMYLCASSFFDRGEQYFGPGTRLTVT.

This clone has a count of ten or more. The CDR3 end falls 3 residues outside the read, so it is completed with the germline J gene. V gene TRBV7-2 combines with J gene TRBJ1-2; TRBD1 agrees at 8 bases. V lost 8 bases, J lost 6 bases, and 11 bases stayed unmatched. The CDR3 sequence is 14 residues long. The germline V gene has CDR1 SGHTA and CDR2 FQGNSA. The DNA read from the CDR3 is TGTGCCAGCGAACGGAGAGGACAGGGAGATGGC. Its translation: CASERRGQGDG. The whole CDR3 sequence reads CASERRGQGDGYTF.

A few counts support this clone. The DNA read from the CDR3 is TGTGCCAGCAGTGCCCAGGGTCTGGGTGAAAAA. This encodes CASSAQGLGEK. The full CDR3 sequence reads CASSAQGLGEKLFF. The chain couples TRBV2 to TRBJ1-4, with D tentatively TRBD1 (5 bases). The sequenced fragment ends 3 residues before the CDR3 boundary, so the rest is inferred from the germline J gene. The CDR3 is made up of 14 amino acids. The V gene lost 4 bases and the J gene lost 7 bases, with 13 bases spanning the gap. CDR1 is SNHLY and CDR2 is FYNNEI in the germline V gene.

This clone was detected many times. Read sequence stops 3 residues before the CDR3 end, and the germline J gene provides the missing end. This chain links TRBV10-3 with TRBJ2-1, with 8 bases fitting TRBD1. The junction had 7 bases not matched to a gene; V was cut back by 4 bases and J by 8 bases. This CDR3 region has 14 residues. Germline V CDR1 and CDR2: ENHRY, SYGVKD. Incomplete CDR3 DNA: TGTGCCATCAGTGCCACGGGACAGGACGATGAG. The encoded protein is CAISATGQDDE. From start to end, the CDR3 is CAISATGQDDEQFF.